This entry features one TCR beta chain sequence. Its antigen remains undetermined. Per-base quality was not reported, and no clone a single base away is much larger than it. The germline V gene sets CDR1 to SGHTA and CDR2 to FQGNSA. The V and J ends are trimmed by 7 bases and 0 bases, leaving 22 bases between them. The CDR3 runs 18 amino acids, cysteine and phenylalanine included. Only the CDR3 portion is preserved as DNA: 54 bases, with reading frame beginning at the first base. Systemically healthy Caucasian individuals from Russia, 35 to 50 in total and aged roughly 6 to 100 years, were included as donors. Around 10 milliliters of peripheral blood were collected from each donor into EDTA-treated Vacutainer tubes. Ficoll-Paque density-gradient centrifugation was used to isolate PBMCs, with at least 6.5 million obtained per sample. Total RNA, at least 6 micrograms per sample, was extracted from PBMCs with Trizol reagent. The percentages of naive CD45RAhigh/CD27high T cells were determined by flow cytometry on a PBMC aliquot from every donor.

Library method: 5' RACE. Sequenced on an Illumina HiSeq 2500. A second PCR of roughly 7 to 12 cycles was run with a J-beta primer mix and a sample-barcoded 5' primer. A template-switch 5' adaptor carrying 12 random nucleotides introduced a unique molecular identifier onto each TCR beta cDNA molecule. Each sample yielded at least 3 million CDR3-containing paired-end reads. The Mint cDNA synthesis kit, primed by a TRBC-specific oligonucleotide, was used to synthesize first-strand cDNA from all RNA. All cDNA was treated with uracil-DNA glycosylase and then went through a first 18-cycle PCR with the universal primers M1SS and BC2_uni_R. The authors' pipeline ran thus. Normalization of each sample was performed by random selection of 1 million high-quality reads, each carrying a distinct molecular identifier. Reads sharing molecular identifiers were discarded rather than binned into consensus sequences. MiTCR, with a Q25 quality threshold and the strictest error-elimination algorithm, was used for CDR3 identification, clonotype clustering and error correction. Lower-bound total TCR beta diversity was estimated with a nonparametric unseen species model using Euler transformation. TCRdb reanalyzed the raw reads on its own, using fastp at Q25 for trimming and MiXCR for clone calling, and kept in-frame beta chains. Every CDR3 protein is listed once, alongside the most common genes and DNA of its rows. Clone size and V and J calls follow TCRdb, not the original study. The sample profile shows some 1.6 million distinct CDR3 sequences; almost 35% of them were found once. The top ten hold around 11% of the sample.

These data are taken from a study of blood T cells in healthy people across ages (dated by TCRdb to the mid-2010s). Turning to the overall study: In model experiments, template switching captured roughly one uniquely barcoded TCR beta cDNA molecule for every two T cells. The donors were split into four age groups: young (average about 15 years), middle-aged (39), aged (roughly 68) and long-lived (about 82). To track age-related changes in TCR beta repertoire diversity, the study relied on deep sequencing normalized with unique cDNA molecular identifiers. To avoid experimental bias, donors of different ages were distributed randomly across sequencing lanes. For two donors (one aged 18 to 30 and one aged 80 or older), the study analyzed two additional independent replicas of 1 million unique cDNA reads from the same blood draw.

The study at large found these results: As age increased, observed TCR beta diversity per million T cells dropped in a roughly linear way, and a significant reduction was already evident by age roughly 36. Conclusive comparison of naive and antigen-experienced compartments was prevented by the profiling of bulk unsorted PBMCs. Compared with the aged group, the long-lived group had more naive CD4+ T cells, fewer expanded clones and increased TCR diversity, suggesting age selection. The percentage of naive T cells measured by flow cytometry correlated strongly with observed TCR beta diversity. Because donor CMV infection status was unknown, age-related changes in expanded clonotypes were potentially confounded. Estimates of total diversity from one million sequenced T cells were regarded as lower bounds and underestimates.

The TCR originated in a woman under 40 in good health. Sequencing was carried out using blood. Recombination joined TRBV7-2 with TRBJ2-1, with an unclear D gene assignment. In nucleotides, the sequence is TGTGCCAGCACCTATGATACTGCACCTATAGCCTCCTACAATGAGCAGTTCTTC. Its protein is CASTYDTAPIASYNEQFF.